The T cell receptor (beta chain) under discussion was sequenced for a study of cytomegalovirus exposure and HLA in healthy donors. Germline V gene sequence: CDR1 SGHDN, CDR2 FVKESK. The germline V and J ends were trimmed by 3 bases and 5 bases, with 16 bases remaining between them. The CDR3 has 16 residues. The primer mix had 60 Vbeta and 13 Jbeta primers. Only in-frame clones appear in the TCRdb table, and some are missing; sequencing was by immunoSEQ multiplex PCR. The top ten hold approximately 2.1% of the sample, which has 130,000 or so clones, less than 75% seen once. The chain carries TRBV14 and TRBJ1-4; no firm D call. Sequenced material: PBMCs. The sequence was collected from a woman aged 40 to 50 in good health and CMV-seropositive. The CDR3 sequence: CASSHGYMARNEKLFF. In DNA, the CDR3 is TGTGCCAGCAGCCATGGTTATATGGCCAGAAATGAAAAACTGTTTTTT.